These 25 T cell receptor beta chains originate from one sample sequenced in a study of cytomegalovirus exposure and HLA in healthy donors. PCR primers comprised 60 Vbeta and 13 Jbeta primers. Assay: immunoSEQ multiplex PCR; the TCRdb copy retains only in-frame clones and omits some. The table includes some 140,000 clones, roughly 77% detected once. The sample comprised PBMCs. The receptors come from a man younger than 45 in good health.

This clone was seen only a few times. This chain connects TRBV19 to TRBJ2-1; TRBD2 matches 12 bases. CDR3 length: 15 amino acids. Germline V gene data show CDR1 as LNHDA and CDR2 as SQIVND (reference sequence). V lost 5 bases and J lost 7; bases outside the gene matches: 6. The CDR3, as DNA: TGTGCCAGTAGTGTGACTAGCGGGAGCCTGAATGAGCAGTTCTTC. It is translated as CASSVTSGSLNEQFF.

The J gene is TRBJ1-3, the V gene TRBV11-2; 7 bases are a match to TRBD1. Germline CDR1 and CDR2: SGHAT and FQNNGV. V gave up 3 bases and J gave up 4 bases; unmatched junction bases: 9. The CDR3 extends over 16 amino acids. The chain's CDR3 is CASSLKGQLRGNTIYF. The CDR3 DNA reads TGTGCCAGCAGCTTGAAGGGACAGCTTAGGGGAAACACCATATATTTT.

V gene TRBV6-4 combines with J gene TRBJ2-5, with 8 bases aligning to TRBD1. CDR3 length: 13 amino acids. Trimming took 4 bases from V and 5 from J; bases not matched to a gene: 3. Germline CDR1 is MRHNA and CDR2 is SNTAGT. CDR3 amino acids: CASSVRTGETQYF. In DNA, the CDR3 is TGTGCCAGCAGTGTTCGGACAGGGGAGACCCAGTACTTC.

Comments on this clone: At one end the junction does not follow the germline gene, possibly because of a read error. This sample includes further DNA sequences coding for the same CDR3. The gene calls are TRBV4-1 and TRBJ2-7, with D maybe TRBD2 (5 bases). The CDR3 runs 12 residues. Germline V gene data show CDR1 as MGHRA and CDR2 as YSYEKL. In DNA, the CDR3 is TGCGCCAGCAGCCAGGGAGCGGACGAGCGGTACTTC. As protein: CASSQGADERYF.

This rearrangement joins TRBV11-2 to TRBJ2-7, with TRBD2 as a possible D gene (5 bases). Trimming left V 5 bases short and J 2 bases short, with 16 bases between. The CDR3 length is 15 residues. Looked up from germline, CDR1 is SGHAT and CDR2 is FQNNGV. The CDR3 coding sequence is TGTGCCAGCAGCCCCCTATCGACTAAAGCCTACGAGCAGTACTTC. It translates to CASSPLSTKAYEQYF.

Regarding this clone: This same CDR3 is encoded by further DNA sequences in the sample. The chain couples TRBV19 to TRBJ1-2, with D possibly matching TRBD1 (5 bases). The CDR3 totals 14 residues. Germline CDR1 reads LNHDA; CDR2 reads SQIVND (reference sequence). Trimming removed 1 base from V and 2 bases from J, with 8 bases in between. The CDR3 reads CASSIGDSNYGYTF. CDR3 in DNA: TGTGCCAGTAGTATAGGTGACAGCAACTATGGCTACACCTTC.

The chain uses TRBV28 and TRBJ2-1; D possibly corresponds to TRBD1 (6 bases). The V gene's germline CDR1 is MDHEN and CDR2 SYDVKM. The CDR3 covers 13 residues. Trimming shortened V by 4 bases and J by 9 bases, and 13 bases separated the two germline ends. DNA for the CDR3: TGTGCCAGCAGTTCCCTGGGACACCTTGAGCAGTTCTTC. Its protein is CASSSLGHLEQFF. Based on the CDR3 plus reference TRBV28 and TRBJ2-1, the full variable domain is DVKVTQSSRYLVKRTGEKVFLECVQDMDHENMFWYRQDPGLGLRLIYFSYDVKMKEKGDIPEGYSVSREKKERFSLILESASTNQTSMYLCASSSLGHLEQFFGPGTRLTVL.

The V and J genes are TRBV9 and TRBJ2-5, with D possibly TRBD1 on 5 matching bases. V lost 6 bases and J 7 bases, leaving 16 bases between the germline ends. CDR3 length: 13 amino acids. Germline V gives CDR1 SGDLS, CDR2 YYNGEE. DNA for the CDR3: TGTGCCAGCACCGACAGCCCCAAGGGGACCCAGTACTTC. Its translation is CASTDSPKGTQYF.

The rearrangement links TRBV19 to TRBJ1-1, with 10 bases fitting TRBD1. V was pared by 7 bases and J by 5 bases, with 4 bases of the junction left unmatched. This CDR3 is built from 13 residues. CDR1 is LNHDA, CDR2 SQIVND, per germline (reference sequence). The CDR3 sequence: CASNRDRGTEAFF. The CDR3 nucleotides are TGTGCCAGTAACCGGGACAGGGGAACTGAAGCTTTCTTT.

This clone was recorded once. V and J are TRBV21-1 and TRBJ2-7; the table's TRBD2 call for D was not verified on the DNA. TRBV21-1 is deemed a pseudogene. The CDR3 totals 15 residues. The CDR3 here is CASSKERANTYEQYF. For the CDR3, the DNA is TGTGCCAGCAGCAAAGAGAGGGCCAATACCTACGAGCAGTACTTC.

This chain joins TRBV29-1 and TRBJ1-1; weak D call: TRBD1 (5 bases). The CDR3 sequence is 13 residues long. Germline V gene data show CDR1 as SQVTM and CDR2 as ANQGSEA. V lost 6 bases, J lost 4 bases, and 15 bases lay in between. This CDR3 reads CSVHTGSATEAFF. The CDR3 coding sequence is TGCAGCGTACACACAGGTTCAGCCACTGAAGCTTTCTTT.

Concerning this clone: The sample holds other DNA sequences that translate to the same CDR3. V gene TRBV15 combines with J gene TRBJ2-7; 8 bases agree with TRBD2. Germline CDR1 reads LNHNV; CDR2 reads YYDKDF (reference sequence). CDR3 size: 13 residues. Trimming at V came to 0 bases and at J to 7 bases, leaving 2 bases not matched to a gene. Written as DNA, the CDR3 is TGTGCCACCAGCAGAGATCGGGGGGGTGAGCAGTACTTC. Its translation: CATSRDRGGEQYF. The variable domain in full, completed from reference TRBV15 and TRBJ2-7, reads DAMVIQNPRYQVTQFGKPVTLSCSQTLNHNVMYWYQQKSSQAPKLLFHYYDKDFNNEADTPDNFQSRRPNTSFCFLDIRSPGLGDTAMYLCATSRDRGGEQYFGPGTRLTVT.

The rearrangement links TRBV30 to TRBJ2-3; tentatively, D is TRBD1 (6 bases). The CDR3 sequence is 14 residues long. Germline CDR1 and CDR2: GTSNPN and SVGIG (reference sequence). The V and J ends lost 3 bases and 3 bases respectively, with 13 bases between them. Here the CDR3 reads CAWSTGMTTDTQYF. The CDR3 nucleotides are TGTGCCTGGAGCACAGGGATGACGACAGATACGCAGTATTTT.

The chain carries TRBV10-2 and TRBJ2-3; the match to TRBD2 covers 8 bases. The CDR3 contains 20 residues. Trimming took 4 bases from V and 4 from J; bases not matched to a gene: 22. The germline CDR1 and CDR2 sequences are WSHSY and SAAADI. CDR3 protein: CASSGASGSFSNWGSDTQYF. DNA of the CDR3: TGCGCCAGCAGTGGGGCGAGCGGGAGTTTCTCAAATTGGGGCTCAGATACGCAGTATTTT.

This chain connects TRBV18 to TRBJ2-5; the match to TRBD2 covers 9 bases. The CDR3 covers 13 residues. The germline gives CDR1 KGHSH, CDR2 LQKENI. With 8 bases clipped from V and 5 bases from J, the junction kept 6 bases outside the gene matches. Written as DNA, the CDR3 is TGTGCCAGCCAAGGGACTAGCACGGAGACCCAGTACTTC. It specifies CASQGTSTETQYF. Variable domain in full (rest from reference TRBV18 and TRBJ2-5): NAGVMQNPRHLVRRRGQEARLRCSPMKGHSHVYWYRQLPEEGLKFMVYLQKENIIDESGMPKERFSAEFPKEGPSILRIQQVVRGDSAAYFCASQGTSTETQYFGPGTRLLVL.

As regards this clone: The junction departs from the called germline gene at one end, perhaps through a read error. This chain links TRBV30 with TRBJ1-4; D is perhaps TRBD1 (5 bases). The CDR3 sequence is 13 residues long. CDR1 is GTSNPN, CDR2 SVGIG, per germline (reference sequence). The CDR3 spells CAWGTGTTEKLFF. The CDR3 nucleotides read TGTGCCTGGGGTACAGGCACTACTGAAAAACTGTTTTTT.

This chain uses TRBV2 with TRBJ2-1, with D unresolved. CDR3 size: 11 residues. Deletions cut 5 bases from V and 3 bases from J, with 2 bases between. CDR1 and CDR2 (germline): SNHLY, FYNNEI. CDR3 protein: CASSYYNEQFF. As DNA, the CDR3 is TGTGCCAGCAGTTACTACAATGAGCAGTTCTTC. The entire variable domain, with the rest obtained from reference TRBV2 and TRBJ2-1, is as follows: EPEVTQTPSHQVTQMGQEVILRCVPISNHLYFYWYRQILGQKVEFLVSFYNNEISEKSEIFDDQFSVERPDGSNFTLKIRSTKLEDSAMYFCASSYYNEQFFGPGTRLTVL.

This clone has more than one count but fewer than ten. This chain uses TRBV7-3 with TRBJ2-6; possibly TRBD1 for D (5 bases). This CDR3 has 16 amino acids. CDR1 and CDR2 (germline): SGHTA, FQGTGA. Deletions cut 4 bases from V and 0 bases from J, with 10 bases between. This CDR3 reads CASSYDRSSGANVLTF. The CDR3 bases are TGTGCCAGCAGCTACGACAGAAGCTCTGGGGCCAACGTCCTGACTTTC.

The J gene is TRBJ2-7, the V gene TRBV29-1, with 7 bases matching TRBD2. J lost 6 bases, V lost 6 bases, and 5 bases had no gene match. The CDR3 consists of 11 residues. Germline lookup yields CDR1 SQVTM and CDR2 ANQGSEA. As DNA, the CDR3 is TGCAGCGTGTGGGAGGGAGGCGAGCAGTACTTC. Translated: CSVWEGGEQYF.

Details on this clone: The likely explanation is a read error, given a far larger clone one base away. The chain has TRBV7-2 and TRBJ2-7, with D uncertain. The CDR3 totals 13 residues. Germline assignment: CDR1 SGHTA and CDR2 FQGNSA. Trimming pared 0 bases from V and 7 bases from J, leaving 10 bases between. The CDR3 DNA reads as TGTGCCAGCAGCTTAGCCACTACCCGGGAGCAGTACTTC. It codes for CASSLATTREQYF.

CDR3 residues: CASGLVGEGRFGNTIYF. DNA of the CDR3: TGTGCTAGTGGTTTGGTGGGGGAGGGAAGGTTTGGAAACACCATATATTTT. The chain couples TRBV12-5 to TRBJ1-3, with D perhaps matching TRBD1 (5 bases). V was shortened by 0 bases and J by 3 bases, with 15 bases between the two germline ends. Germline V gene sequence: CDR1 LGHNT, CDR2 FRNRAP. The CDR3 has 17 amino acids.

The chain carries TRBV27 and TRBJ2-1; D unresolved. V was shortened by 4 bases and J by 0 bases, with 10 bases between the two germline ends. The CDR3 runs 15 residues. From germline, CDR1 is MNHEY and CDR2 SMNVEV (reference sequence). CDR3 coding DNA: TGTGCCAGCAGTTCCCTTAGAAGCTCCTACAATGAGCAGTTCTTC. Translation gives CASSSLRSSYNEQFF.

V and J are TRBV7-9 and TRBJ2-2, with TRBD1 as a possible D gene (5 bases). The CDR3 spans 12 residues. V lost 1 base to trimming and J lost 9 bases, with 6 bases between them. The germline CDR1 and CDR2 sequences are SEHNR and FQNEAQ (reference sequence). CDR3 in amino acids: CASSLGGRELFF. The CDR3 DNA reads TGTGCCAGCAGCTTAGGGGGCAGGGAGCTGTTTTTT. The variable domain in full, with the rest retrieved from reference TRBV7-9 and TRBJ2-2, is DTGVSQNPRHKITKRGQNVTFRCDPISEHNRLYWYRQTLGQGPEFLTYFQNEAQLEKSRLLSDRFSAERPKGSFSTLEIQRTEQGDSAMYLCASSLGGRELFFGEGSRLTVL.

The chain uses TRBV27 and TRBJ1-1; weak D call: TRBD1 (6 bases). The CDR3 contains 11 residues. V dropped 6 bases and J dropped 5 bases, with 7 bases sitting between them. Germline V CDR1 and CDR2: MNHEY, SMNVEV (reference sequence). DNA of the CDR3: TGTGCCAGCAGAAGGGGGACTGAAGCTTTCTTT. Protein: CASRRGTEAFF.

The rearrangement uses TRBV2 and TRBJ2-5; 11 nucleotides agree with TRBD2. The CDR3 loop spans 14 amino acids. Germline V CDR1 and CDR2: SNHLY, FYNNEI. V shed 6 bases and J 5 bases; nucleotides not matched to a gene: 5. In DNA, the CDR3 is TGTGCCAGCAGGGTGACTAGCGGGAAGGAGACCCAGTACTTC. Its protein is CASRVTSGKETQYF.